This TCR beta chain derives from a study of T cells in Graves' hyperthyroidism and ophthalmopathy. Study at large: At initial diagnosis, before any treatment had begun, peripheral blood was obtained.

The junction had 12 bases not matched to a gene; V was cut back by 6 bases and J by 6 bases. CDR1 is DFQATT and CDR2 is SNEGSKA in the germline V gene (reference sequence). The CDR3 extends over 16 amino acids. Broader study findings: Most expanded thyroid clonotypes above 0.001 also appeared in blood.

This clonotype was seen many times. No antigen is known for it. RNA transcripts gave rise to amplified TCR beta CDR3 regions. The TCR CDR3 first-round RT-PCR relied on the HTBI primer set. MiXCR was run by TCRdb on the multiplex PCR reads, yielding one entry per CDR3 protein. The sample records around 340,000 distinct CDR3 sequences, about a sixth being singletons. Orbital computed tomography and thyroid ultrasound, together with serum TRAb and thyroxine and clinical symptoms, were used for diagnoses. The PBMCs studied were ones that came from 9 to 10 ml fresh peripheral blood. This receptor was obtained from a woman in her thirties with Graves' hyperthyroidism that later progressed to Graves' ophthalmopathy. The chain recombines TRBV20-1 with TRBJ2-1, with TRBD2 identical over 12 bases. Sequenced: blood. CDR3 sequence: CSAKPLAGGLFNEQFF. In DNA, the CDR3 is TGCAGTGCCAAACCTCTAGCGGGAGGGCTCTTCAATGAGCAGTTCTTC.